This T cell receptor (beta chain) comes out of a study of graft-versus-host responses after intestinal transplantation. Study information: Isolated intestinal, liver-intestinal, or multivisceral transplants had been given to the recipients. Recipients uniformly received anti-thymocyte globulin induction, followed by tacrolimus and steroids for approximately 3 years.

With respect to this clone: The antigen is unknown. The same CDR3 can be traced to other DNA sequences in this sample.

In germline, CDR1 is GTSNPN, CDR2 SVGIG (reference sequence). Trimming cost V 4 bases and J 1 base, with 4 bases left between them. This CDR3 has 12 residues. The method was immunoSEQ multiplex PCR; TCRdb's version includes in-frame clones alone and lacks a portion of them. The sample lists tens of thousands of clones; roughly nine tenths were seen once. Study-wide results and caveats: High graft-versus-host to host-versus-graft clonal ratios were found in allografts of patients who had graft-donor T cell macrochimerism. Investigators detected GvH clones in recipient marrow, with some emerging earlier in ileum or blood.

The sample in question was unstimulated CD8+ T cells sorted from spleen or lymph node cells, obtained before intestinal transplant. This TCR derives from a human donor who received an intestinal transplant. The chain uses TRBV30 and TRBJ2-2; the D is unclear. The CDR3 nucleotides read TGTGCCTGGACAGGGAACACCGGGGAGCTGTTTTTT. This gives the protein CAWTGNTGELFF.